The next 13 T cell receptor beta chains were all read from a single sample in a study of T cells expressing NK-cell markers. No DNA is given; TCRdb re-called the 5' RACE reads and lists each CDR3 protein once. This table holds hundreds of thousands of distinct CDR3 sequences. The source material was blood T cells: a sorted CD56 or NKG2C T cell subset, CD4+ or CD8+ T cells, or bulk PBMC T cells (not recorded which). These receptors all stem from a man between 18 and 29 years old in good health.

The chain carries TRBV20-1 and TRBJ2-3; the D call from TCRdb, TRBD2, cannot be confirmed without DNA. CDR3 size: 16 residues. CDR1 and CDR2 (germline): DFQATT, SNEGSKA (reference sequence). CDR3 residues: CSAKRPGLADTDTQYF.

This rearrangement joins TRBV9 to TRBJ1-2; TCRdb selects TRBD1, and the lack of DNA leaves this call unchecked. This CDR3 is 15 amino acids long. Germline V gives CDR1 SGDLS, CDR2 YYNGEE. This chain's CDR3 is CASSVGGATDYGYTF.

This chain uses TRBV7-6 with TRBJ2-3; the D call of TRBD2 rests on TCRdb alone, since no DNA is present to check it. Per the germline V gene, CDR1 is SGHVS and CDR2 is FNYEAQ. The CDR3 is 18 residues long. CDR3: CASSLFVREGQVLDTQYF.

The CDR3 is CARRAPLSGTANTGELFF. The V gene is TRBV21-1, the J gene TRBJ2-2; lacking DNA, the TRBD1 call made by TCRdb goes unchecked. TRBV21-1 is recorded as a pseudogene. The CDR3 is 18 residues long.

V and J are TRBV11-2 and TRBJ1-6; TCRdb gives TRBD1 as the D gene, but with no DNA this cannot be confirmed. Germline V gene lookup returns CDR1 SGHAT and CDR2 FQNNGV. The CDR3 is 17 residues long. This chain's CDR3 is CASSPGPTGTAFSPLHF.

CDR3 sequence: CASSVGTVQETQYF. The chain links TRBV9 to TRBJ2-5; TCRdb picks TRBD1, but there is no DNA to check that call. CDR1 and CDR2 (germline): SGDLS, YYNGEE. The CDR3 consists of 14 residues.

The V and J genes are TRBV14 and TRBJ2-1; TCRdb's D gene call, TRBD2, goes unchecked for lack of DNA. This CDR3 is built from 13 residues. CDR1 and CDR2 from the germline V gene are SGHDN and FVKESK. This CDR3 is CASSQGGPNEQFF.

This chain connects TRBV7-6 to TRBJ2-1; absent DNA, TCRdb's TRBD2 call cannot be checked. The germline CDR1 and CDR2 sequences are SGHVS and FNYEAQ. The CDR3 runs 17 residues. CDR3 sequence: CASSLEAGLDSYNEQFF.

The chain combines TRBV12-3 or TRBV12-4 with TRBJ2-3; TCRdb's D call, TRBD1, is unchecked because there is no DNA. The CDR3 covers 15 residues. The CDR3 protein is CAIAGKGEVTDTQYF.

V and J are TRBV7-2 and TRBJ2-7; TCRdb designates TRBD1, a call that cannot be tested without DNA. The CDR3 sequence is 13 residues long. The germline gives CDR1 SGHTA, CDR2 FQGNSA. CDR3 sequence reads: CASSSVGGGEQYF. The full variable domain, in which reference TRBV7-2 and TRBJ2-7 provide the parts outside the CDR3, is GAGVSQSPSNKVTEKGKDVELRCDPISGHTALYWYRQSLGQGLEFLIYFQGNSAPDKSGLPSDRFSAERTGGSVSTLTIQRTQQEDSAVYLCASSSVGGGEQYFGPGTRLTVT.

The J gene is TRBJ2-7, the V gene TRBV19; TCRdb lists TRBD2, though no DNA is available to test this call. The germline V gene has CDR1 LNHDA and CDR2 SQIVND (reference sequence). The CDR3 is made up of 13 amino acids. The CDR3 is CASGLARSYEQYF.

The chain couples TRBV27 to TRBJ2-3; TCRdb indicates TRBD2, and absent DNA this call remains unverified. Per the germline V gene, CDR1 is MNHEY and CDR2 is SMNVEV (reference sequence). The CDR3 extends over 17 amino acids. The CDR3 is CASSLFAEGRSTDTQYF.

The gene calls are TRBV7-9 and TRBJ2-1; TCRdb picks TRBD1, but there is no DNA to check that call. CDR3 length: 15 amino acids. The germline CDR1 and CDR2 sequences are SEHNR and FQNEAQ (reference sequence). The CDR3 spells CASSYQLGGRGEQFF.